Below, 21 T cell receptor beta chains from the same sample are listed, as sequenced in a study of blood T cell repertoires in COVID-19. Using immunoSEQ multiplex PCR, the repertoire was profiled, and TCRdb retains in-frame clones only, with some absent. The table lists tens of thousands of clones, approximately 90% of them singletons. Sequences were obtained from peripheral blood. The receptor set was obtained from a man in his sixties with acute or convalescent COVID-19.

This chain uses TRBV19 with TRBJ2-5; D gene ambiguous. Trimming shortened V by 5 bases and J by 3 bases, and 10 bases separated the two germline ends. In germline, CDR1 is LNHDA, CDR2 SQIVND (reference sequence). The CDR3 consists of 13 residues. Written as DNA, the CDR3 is TGTGCCAGTAGTTGGAGTTTCGAAGAGACCCAGTACTTC. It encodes CASSWSFEETQYF.

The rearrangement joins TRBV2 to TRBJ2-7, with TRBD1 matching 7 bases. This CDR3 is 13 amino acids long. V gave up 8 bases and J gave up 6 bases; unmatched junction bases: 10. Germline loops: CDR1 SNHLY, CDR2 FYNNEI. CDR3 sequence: CASLSTGPGEQYF. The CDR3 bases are TGTGCCAGCCTCTCGACAGGGCCGGGCGAGCAGTACTTC.

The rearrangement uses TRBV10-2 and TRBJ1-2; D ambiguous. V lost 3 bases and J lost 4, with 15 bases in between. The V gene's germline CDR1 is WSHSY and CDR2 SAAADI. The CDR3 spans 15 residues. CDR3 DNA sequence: TGCGCCAGCAGTGAATCCGTCCCGACATTCTATGGCTACACCTTC. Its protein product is CASSESVPTFYGYTF.

The CDR3 sequence: CASSLGGDYGYTF. CDR3 DNA sequence: TGCGCCAGCAGCTTAGGGGGCGACTATGGCTACACCTTC. J is TRBJ1-2 and V is TRBV5-1; 7 bases map to TRBD1. The CDR3 length is 13 residues. From germline, CDR1 is SGHRS and CDR2 YFSETQ. The V segment lost 2 bases and the J segment 3 bases; nucleotides outside the gene matches: 1.

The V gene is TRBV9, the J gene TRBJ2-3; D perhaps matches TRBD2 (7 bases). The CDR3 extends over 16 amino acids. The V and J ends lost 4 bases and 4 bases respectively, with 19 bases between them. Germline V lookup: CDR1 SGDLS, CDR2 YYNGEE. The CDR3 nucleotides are TGTGCCAGCAGCCCAAGAGGGGGGGGCCAGGCAGATACGCAGTATTTT. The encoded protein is CASSPRGGGQADTQYF. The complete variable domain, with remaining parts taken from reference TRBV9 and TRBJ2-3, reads DSGVTQTPKHLITATGQRVTLRCSPRSGDLSVYWYQQSLDQGLQFLIQYYNGEERAKGNILERFSAQQFPDLHSELNLSSLELGDSALYFCASSPRGGGQADTQYFGPGTRLTVL.

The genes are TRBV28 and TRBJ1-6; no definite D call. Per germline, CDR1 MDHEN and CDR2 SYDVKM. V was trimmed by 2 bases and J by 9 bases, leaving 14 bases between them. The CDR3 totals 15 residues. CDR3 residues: CASSLGGILVSPLHF. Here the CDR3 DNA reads TGTGCCAGCAGTTTAGGAGGGATCTTGGTTTCACCCCTCCACTTT.

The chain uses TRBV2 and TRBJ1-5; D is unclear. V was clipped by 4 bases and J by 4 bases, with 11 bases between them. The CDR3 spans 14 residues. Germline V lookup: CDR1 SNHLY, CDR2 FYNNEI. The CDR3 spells CASSGSVSNQPQHF. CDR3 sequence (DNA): TGTGCCAGCAGTGGGTCAGTTTCAAATCAGCCCCAGCATTTT.

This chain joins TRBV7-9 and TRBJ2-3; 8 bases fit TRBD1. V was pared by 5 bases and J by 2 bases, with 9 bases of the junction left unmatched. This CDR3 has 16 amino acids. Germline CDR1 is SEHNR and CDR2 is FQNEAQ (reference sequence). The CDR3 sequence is CASSTLRTGSTDTQYF. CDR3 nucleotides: TGTGCCAGCAGCACTTTACGGACAGGGTCCACAGATACGCAGTATTTT.

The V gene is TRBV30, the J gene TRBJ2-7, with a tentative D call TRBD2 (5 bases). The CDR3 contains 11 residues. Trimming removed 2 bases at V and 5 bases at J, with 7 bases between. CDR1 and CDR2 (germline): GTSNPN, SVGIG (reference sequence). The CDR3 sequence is CAWSNGDEQYF. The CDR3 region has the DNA TGTGCCTGGAGTAACGGGGACGAGCAGTACTTC.

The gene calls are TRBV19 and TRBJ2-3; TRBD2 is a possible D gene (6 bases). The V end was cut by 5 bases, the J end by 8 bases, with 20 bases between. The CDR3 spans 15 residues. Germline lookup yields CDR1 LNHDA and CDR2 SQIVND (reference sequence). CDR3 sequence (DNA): TGTGCCAGTAGTCGCCCAACAACGGGGGTTCGTACGCAGTATTTT. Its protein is CASSRPTTGVRTQYF.

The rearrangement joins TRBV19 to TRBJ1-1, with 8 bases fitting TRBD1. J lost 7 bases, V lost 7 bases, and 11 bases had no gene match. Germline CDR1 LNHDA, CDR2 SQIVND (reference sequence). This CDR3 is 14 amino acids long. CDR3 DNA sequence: TGTGCCAGTATCCTGGGGGGGACAGGATTTGAAGCTTTCTTT. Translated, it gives CASILGGTGFEAFF.

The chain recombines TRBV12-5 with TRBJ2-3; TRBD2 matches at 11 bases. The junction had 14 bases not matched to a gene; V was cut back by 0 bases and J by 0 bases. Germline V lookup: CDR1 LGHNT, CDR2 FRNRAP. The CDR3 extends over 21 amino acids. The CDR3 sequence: CASGLVVRLGTSGVSTDTQYF. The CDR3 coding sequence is TGTGCTAGTGGTTTGGTAGTACGATTGGGGACTAGCGGCGTCAGCACAGATACGCAGTATTTT.

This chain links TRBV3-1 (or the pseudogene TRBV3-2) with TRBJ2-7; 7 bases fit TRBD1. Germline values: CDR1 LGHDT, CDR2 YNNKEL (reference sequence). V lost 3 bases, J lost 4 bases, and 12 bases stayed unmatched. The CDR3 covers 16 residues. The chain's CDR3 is CASSHPPGTAEYEQYF. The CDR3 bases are TGTGCCAGCAGCCACCCCCCCGGGACAGCCGAATACGAGCAGTACTTC.

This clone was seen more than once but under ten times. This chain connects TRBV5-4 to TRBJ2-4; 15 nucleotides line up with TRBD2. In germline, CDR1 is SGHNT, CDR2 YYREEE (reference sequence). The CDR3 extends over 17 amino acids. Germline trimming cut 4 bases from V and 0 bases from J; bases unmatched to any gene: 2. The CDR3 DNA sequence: TGTGCCAGCAGCCTGGGACTAGCGGGGGGAGCCAAAAACATTCAGTACTTC. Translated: CASSLGLAGGAKNIQYF. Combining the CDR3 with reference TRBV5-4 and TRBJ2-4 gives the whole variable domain ETGVTQSPTHLIKTRGQQVTLRCSSQSGHNTVSWYQQALGQGPQFIFQYYREEENGRGNFPPRFSGLQFPNYSSELNVNALELDDSALYLCASSLGLAGGAKNIQYFGAGTRLSVL.

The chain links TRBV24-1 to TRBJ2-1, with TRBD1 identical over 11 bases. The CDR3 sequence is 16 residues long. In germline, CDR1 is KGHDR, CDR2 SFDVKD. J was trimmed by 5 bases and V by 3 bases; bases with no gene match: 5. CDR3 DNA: TGTGCCACCAGTGATGACGGACAGGGGGCTGACAATGAGCAGTTCTTC. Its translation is CATSDDGQGADNEQFF.

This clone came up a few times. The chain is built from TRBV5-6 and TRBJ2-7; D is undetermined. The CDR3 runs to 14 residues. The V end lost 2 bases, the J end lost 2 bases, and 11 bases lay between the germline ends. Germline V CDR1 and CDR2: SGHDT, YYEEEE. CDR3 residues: CASSFFGIAYEQYF. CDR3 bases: TGTGCCAGCAGCTTTTTCGGTATTGCCTACGAGCAGTACTTC. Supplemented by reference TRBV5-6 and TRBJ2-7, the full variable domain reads DAGVTQSPTHLIKTRGQQVTLRCSPKSGHDTVSWYQQALGQGPQFIFQYYEEEERQRGNFPDRFSGHQFPNYSSELNVNALLLGDSALYLCASSFFGIAYEQYFGPGTRLTVT.

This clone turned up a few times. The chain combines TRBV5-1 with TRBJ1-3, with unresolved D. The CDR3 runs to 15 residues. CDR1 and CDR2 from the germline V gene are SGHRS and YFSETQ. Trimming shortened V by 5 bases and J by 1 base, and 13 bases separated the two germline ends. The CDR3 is CASSYEPGSGNTIYF. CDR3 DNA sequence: TGCGCCAGCAGTTATGAGCCCGGGTCTGGAAACACCATATATTTT.

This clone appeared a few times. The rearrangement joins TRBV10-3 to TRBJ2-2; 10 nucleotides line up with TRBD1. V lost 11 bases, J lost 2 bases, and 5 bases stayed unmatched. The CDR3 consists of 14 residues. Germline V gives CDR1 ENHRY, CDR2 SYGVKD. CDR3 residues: CAVGTGENTGELFF. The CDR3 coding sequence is TGTGCCGTTGGGACAGGGGAAAACACCGGGGAGCTGTTTTTT.

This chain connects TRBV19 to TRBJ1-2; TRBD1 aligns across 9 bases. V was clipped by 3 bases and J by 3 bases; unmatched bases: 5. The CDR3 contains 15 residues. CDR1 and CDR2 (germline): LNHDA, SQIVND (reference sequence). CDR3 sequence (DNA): TGTGCCAGTAGTATGTTGACAGGGGGATACTATGGCTACACCTTC. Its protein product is CASSMLTGGYYGYTF.

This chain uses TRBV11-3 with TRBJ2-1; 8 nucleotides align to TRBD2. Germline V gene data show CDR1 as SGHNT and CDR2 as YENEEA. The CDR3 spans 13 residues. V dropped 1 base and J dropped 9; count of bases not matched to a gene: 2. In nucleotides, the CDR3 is TGTGCCAGCAGCTTAGCCCGGGGGGGTGAGCAGTTCTTC. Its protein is CASSLARGGEQFF.

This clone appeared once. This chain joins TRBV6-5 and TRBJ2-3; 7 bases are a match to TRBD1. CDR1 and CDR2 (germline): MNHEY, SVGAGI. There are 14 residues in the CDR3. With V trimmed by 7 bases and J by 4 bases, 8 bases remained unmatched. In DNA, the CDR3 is TGTGCCAGCAAAAACTACAGGGGTGCAGATACGCAGTATTTT. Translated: CASKNYRGADTQYF.